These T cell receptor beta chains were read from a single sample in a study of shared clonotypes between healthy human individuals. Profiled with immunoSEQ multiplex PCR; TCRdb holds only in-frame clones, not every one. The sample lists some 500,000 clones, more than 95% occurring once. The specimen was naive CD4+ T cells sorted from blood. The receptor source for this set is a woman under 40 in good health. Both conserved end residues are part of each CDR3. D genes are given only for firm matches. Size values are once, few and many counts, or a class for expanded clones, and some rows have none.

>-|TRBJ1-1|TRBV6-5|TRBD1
CASSTTRQGNTEAFF
TGTGCCAGCAGTACAACTCGACAGGGGAACACTGAAGCTTTCTTT
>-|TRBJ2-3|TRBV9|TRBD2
CASSVAPLAGTGTDTQYF
TGTGCCAGCAGCGTAGCCCCCTTAGCGGGGACGGGCACAGATACGCAGTATTTT
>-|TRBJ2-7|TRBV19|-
CASSIRRGPYEQYF
TGTGCCAGTAGTATCCGTCGGGGACCCTACGAGCAGTACTTC
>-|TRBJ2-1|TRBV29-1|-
CSVETDSHEQFF
TGCAGCGTTGAAACAGATTCCCATGAGCAGTTCTTC
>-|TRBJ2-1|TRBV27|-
CASKKYDYNEQFF
TGTGCCAGCAAGAAGTACGACTACAATGAGCAGTTCTTC
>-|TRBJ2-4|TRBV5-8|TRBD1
CASSFSGTGGNIQYF
TGTGCCAGCAGCTTCTCCGGGACAGGGGGAAACATTCAGTACTTC
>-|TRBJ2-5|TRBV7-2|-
CASRKAAMETQYF
TGTGCCAGCAGGAAAGCAGCCATGGAGACCCAGTACTTC
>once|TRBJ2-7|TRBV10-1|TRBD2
CASSREIGGLSYEQYF
TGCGCCAGCAGCCGAGAAATCGGGGGGTTAAGCTACGAGCAGTACTTC
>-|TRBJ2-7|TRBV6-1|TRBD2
CASHSGPTYEQYF
TGTGCCAGCCATAGCGGGCCTACTTACGAGCAGTACTTC
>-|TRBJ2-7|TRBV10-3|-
CAISERAPFSYEQYF
TGTGCCATCAGTGAGAGGGCCCCGTTCTCCTACGAGCAGTACTTC
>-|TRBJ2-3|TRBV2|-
CASNDHGGTDTQYF
TGTGCCAGCAACGATCACGGGGGCACAGATACGCAGTATTTT
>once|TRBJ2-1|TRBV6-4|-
CASRDNNEQFF
TGTGCCAGCAGAGATAACAATGAGCAGTTCTTC
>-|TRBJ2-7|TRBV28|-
CASSLRGDLYEQYF
TGTGCCAGCAGTTTAAGGGGGGACCTCTACGAGCAGTACTTC
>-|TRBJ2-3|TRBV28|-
CASTTWGGLSTDTQYF
TGTGCCAGCACCACTTGGGGGGGGCTTAGCACAGATACGCAGTATTTT
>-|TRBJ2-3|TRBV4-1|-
CASSPLEPTDTQYF
TGCGCCAGCAGCCCCCTTGAGCCCACAGATACGCAGTATTTT
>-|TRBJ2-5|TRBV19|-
CASSIAGRLGETQYF
TGTGCCAGTAGTATCGCTGGACGACTGGGAGAGACCCAGTACTTC
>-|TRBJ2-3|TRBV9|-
CASSVGVTDTQYF
TGTGCCAGCAGCGTAGGAGTCACAGATACGCAGTATTTT
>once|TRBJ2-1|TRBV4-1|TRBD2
CASSRTPQRDNNEQFF
TGCGCCAGCAGCCGCACCCCCCAGCGGGATAACAATGAGCAGTTCTTC
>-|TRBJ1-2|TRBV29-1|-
CSVGDLGGKLYGYTF
TGCAGCGTAGGGGACCTGGGGGGCAAACTTTATGGCTACACCTTC
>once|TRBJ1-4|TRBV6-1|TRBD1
CASSESFAGQGYEKLFF
TGTGCCAGCAGTGAATCTTTCGCGGGACAGGGTTATGAAAAACTGTTTTTT
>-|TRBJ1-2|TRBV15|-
CATSRADSSYGYTF
TGTGCCACCAGCAGAGCCGACAGCTCCTATGGCTACACCTTC
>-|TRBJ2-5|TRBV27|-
CASSFRRDLAEQYF
TGTGCCAGCAGTTTTAGGCGGGACCTCGCTGAGCAGTACTTC
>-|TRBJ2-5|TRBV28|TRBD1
CASSSGQGAAETQYF
TGTGCCAGCAGTTCTGGACAGGGGGCCGCGGAGACCCAGTACTTC
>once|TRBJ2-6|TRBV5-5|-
CASSFYYTGTAGANVLTF
TGTGCCAGCAGCTTCTATTACACTGGAACGGCGGGGGCCAACGTCCTGACTTTC
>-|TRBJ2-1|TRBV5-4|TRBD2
CASSLEERGANEQFF
TGTGCCAGCAGCTTGGAAGAGCGGGGGGCGAATGAGCAGTTCTTC
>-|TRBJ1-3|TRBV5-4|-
CASSLDPLSSGNTIYF
TGTGCCAGCAGCTTGGACCCGTTATCCTCTGGAAACACCATATATTTT
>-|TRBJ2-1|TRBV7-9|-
CASSRSPGAGDNEQFF
TGTGCCAGCAGCCGCAGCCCGGGGGCGGGAGACAATGAGCAGTTCTTC
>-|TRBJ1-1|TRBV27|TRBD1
CASSPLGTGLRPGTEAFF
TGTGCCAGCAGTCCACTAGGGACAGGGCTCCGACCGGGGACTGAAGCTTTCTTT
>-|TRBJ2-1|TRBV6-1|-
CASSFGGSGQFF
TGTGCCAGCAGTTTCGGGGGCAGCGGGCAGTTCTTC
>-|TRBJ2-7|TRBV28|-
CASSLDFSYEQYF
TGTGCCAGCAGTTTGGACTTCTCCTACGAGCAGTACTTC